The 18 T cell receptor beta chains presented below share a single source sample, sequenced in a study of blood T cell repertoires in COVID-19. Sequencing used immunoSEQ multiplex PCR; TCRdb keeps in-frame clones, though not all of them. The sample lists 130,000 or so clones, about four fifths seen once, with approximately 8.4% in the top ten. The material sequenced was PBMCs or T cells enriched from blood (not recorded which). The receptors come from a man aged 50-59 years who had recovered from COVID-19.

The V and J genes are TRBV14 and TRBJ1-1; 7 bases match TRBD1. Germline V CDR1 and CDR2: SGHDN, FVKESK. The CDR3 totals 15 residues. Trimming removed 4 bases from V and 0 bases from J; junction bases left unmatched: 5. CDR3 in DNA: TGTGCCAGCAGCCGCTTCGGACAGGTGAACACTGAAGCTTTCTTT. The encoded protein is CASSRFGQVNTEAFF.

The chain combines TRBV29-1 with TRBJ1-3; a weak D match, TRBD1 (5 bases). CDR3 length equals 12 residues. Germline lookup yields CDR1 SQVTM and CDR2 ANQGSEA. V lost 6 bases and J lost 3, with 9 bases in between. CDR3 in amino acids: CSVSTDGNTIYF. The CDR3 region has the DNA TGCAGCGTGTCGACAGATGGAAACACCATATATTTT.

The chain has TRBV7-6 and TRBJ2-7, with a tentative D call TRBD2 (5 bases). The CDR3 spans 14 residues. CDR1 and CDR2 (germline): SGHVS, FNYEAQ. V gave up 2 bases and J gave up 4 bases, with 12 bases separating them. The DNA for the CDR3 is TGTGCCAGCAGCTTAAGCGAGGGATTATACGAGCAGTACTTC. Protein: CASSLSEGLYEQYF.

The chain uses TRBV15 and TRBJ2-2; D is uncertain. The V and J ends lost 0 bases and 1 base respectively, with 9 bases between them. This CDR3 is 16 amino acids long. CDR1 and CDR2 from the germline V gene are LNHNV and YYDKDF (reference sequence). The CDR3, as DNA: TGTGCCACCAGCAGAGATCTGGCAGGGAACACCGGGGAGCTGTTTTTT. As protein: CATSRDLAGNTGELFF.

This clone was detected only a few times. The rearrangement links TRBV5-5 to TRBJ1-4; D possibly corresponds to TRBD1 (6 bases). Germline CDR1 and CDR2: SGHKS and YYEKEE (reference sequence). V dropped 1 base and J dropped 4 bases, with 8 bases sitting between them. The CDR3 is 14 amino acids. The CDR3, as DNA: TGTGCCAGCAGCTTGACAGGGAATAATGAAAAACTGTTTTTT. Residues: CASSLTGNNEKLFF.

The V and J genes are TRBV2 and TRBJ1-4; D unclear. V was cut by 5 bases and J by 7 bases, with 11 bases left in between. In germline, CDR1 is SNHLY, CDR2 FYNNEI. The CDR3 extends over 13 amino acids. CDR3 sequence: CASSRRLSEKLFF. In DNA, the CDR3 is TGTGCCAGCAGTAGGAGGTTGAGTGAAAAACTGTTTTTT. The whole variable domain, remainder taken from reference TRBV2 and TRBJ1-4, is EPEVTQTPSHQVTQMGQEVILRCVPISNHLYFYWYRQILGQKVEFLVSFYNNEISEKSEIFDDQFSVERPDGSNFTLKIRSTKLEDSAMYFCASSRRLSEKLFFGSGTQLSVL.

This clone occurred a few times. The V gene is TRBV4-1, the J gene TRBJ1-2; TRBD1 might be the D (6 bases). CDR1 and CDR2 (germline): MGHRA, YSYEKL. The germline V and J ends were trimmed by 1 base and 3 bases, with 9 bases remaining between them. This CDR3 is 14 amino acids long. The CDR3 nucleotides read TGCGCCAGCAGCCAAGTCAGGGGTTACTATGGCTACACCTTC. Protein product: CASSQVRGYYGYTF.

This clone was found once. V and J are TRBV10-2 and TRBJ1-6, with TRBD1 matching 8 bases. Per germline, CDR1 WSHSY and CDR2 SAAADI. Unmatched junction bases numbered 5, after V lost 4 bases and J lost 9 bases. This CDR3 comprises 14 residues. In DNA, the CDR3 is TGCGCCAGCAGTGTTCAGGGGGCCCGTTCACCCCTCCACTTT. It yields the protein CASSVQGARSPLHF.

This chain joins TRBV27 and TRBJ1-1, with TRBD1 as a possible D gene (5 bases). The CDR3 extends over 16 amino acids. With 5 bases removed from V and 0 bases from J, the gap between germline ends came to 16 bases. Germline-derived CDR1 and CDR2 are MNHEY and SMNVEV (reference sequence). CDR3 loop: CASSKTGPGVNTEAFF. The CDR3 DNA is TGTGCCAGCAGTAAAACGGGACCGGGAGTGAACACTGAAGCTTTCTTT.

This chain links TRBV30 with TRBJ1-2; 8 bases align to TRBD1. J gave up 6 bases and V 4 bases, and 13 bases lay outside the gene matches. Germline V gene sequence: CDR1 GTSNPN, CDR2 SVGIG (reference sequence). This CDR3 is 15 amino acids long. The CDR3 DNA follows: TGTGCCTGGAACGTGGGTCGGACAGGGAACCATGGCTACACCTTC. This gives the protein CAWNVGRTGNHGYTF.

The chain links TRBV5-1 to TRBJ1-2, with 8 bases fitting TRBD1. Trimming took 2 bases from V and 3 from J; bases not matched to a gene: 3. CDR1 and CDR2 from the germline V gene are SGHRS and YFSETQ. CDR3 length: 14 amino acids. The CDR3 sequence is CASSFTGGDYGYTF. The CDR3 DNA reads TGCGCCAGCAGCTTTACAGGGGGGGACTATGGCTACACCTTC.

This CDR3 reads CASSRGHSTGELFF. The CDR3 coding sequence is TGTGCCAGCAGCCGTGGACACTCCACCGGGGAGCTGTTTTTT. The rearrangement joins TRBV7-2 to TRBJ2-2; D may be TRBD1 (5 bases). Trimming removed 5 bases from V and 4 bases from J, with 11 bases in between. The CDR3 runs 14 residues. The germline CDR1 and CDR2 sequences are SGHTA and FQGNSA.

The rearrangement uses TRBV2 and TRBJ2-2; TRBD1 aligns across 8 bases. Germline CDR1 reads SNHLY; CDR2 reads FYNNEI. The junction had 5 bases not matched to a gene; V was cut back by 4 bases and J by 7 bases. The CDR3 covers 14 residues. In DNA form, the CDR3 reads TGTGCCAGCAGTGGGACAGGGACGAACGGGGAGCTGTTTTTT. It yields the protein CASSGTGTNGELFF.

The genes are TRBV7-2 and TRBJ2-7, with D possibly TRBD2 on 6 matching bases. Trimming shortened V by 6 bases and J by 5 bases, and 14 bases separated the two germline ends. The germline V gene encodes CDR1 SGHTA and CDR2 FQGNSA. CDR3 length: 13 residues. The CDR3 DNA is TGTGCCAGCAGGTTGGCCGGGGGAGACGAGCAGTACTTC. Protein sequence: CASRLAGGDEQYF.

V and J are TRBV19 and TRBJ1-5; 9 bases agree with TRBD1. The CDR3 loop spans 17 amino acids. CDR1 and CDR2 (germline): LNHDA, SQIVND (reference sequence). V lost 6 bases, J lost 0 bases, and 9 bases stayed unmatched. In nucleotides, the CDR3 is TGTGCCAGTAGCGTACAGGGGGCGCAATATAGCAATCAGCCCCAGCATTTT. Its protein is CASSVQGAQYSNQPQHF.

The CDR3 nucleotides read TGTGCCAGCAGCTCGGGACAGGGGGCTACTGAAGCTTTCTTT. Protein: CASSSGQGATEAFF. The J gene is TRBJ1-1, the V gene TRBV5-4, with 12 bases lining up with TRBD1. Germline V CDR1 and CDR2: SGHNT, YYREEE (reference sequence). There are 14 residues in the CDR3. V lost 3 bases and J lost 5; bases outside the gene matches: 2.

The chain carries TRBV2 and TRBJ2-7; 8 bases fit TRBD1. The CDR3 contains 13 residues. Germline V gene lookup returns CDR1 SNHLY and CDR2 FYNNEI. J gave up 9 bases and V 8 bases, and 12 bases lay outside the gene matches. For the CDR3, the DNA is TGTGCCAGCCGACAGGGGCCAGGGGGAGGGCAGTACTTC. Its protein is CASRQGPGGGQYF.

This sequence joins TRBV13 and TRBJ2-7, with TRBD2 identical over 7 bases. The length of the CDR3 is 14 residues. Germline-derived CDR1 and CDR2 are PRHDT and FYEKMQ (reference sequence). V was clipped by 3 bases and J by 0 bases; unmatched bases: 2. CDR3 amino acids: CASSLGGSSYEQYF. CDR3 DNA sequence: TGTGCCAGCAGCTTGGGGGGGAGCTCCTACGAGCAGTACTTC.